These 5 T cell receptor beta chains were sequenced from one sample in a study of radiotherapy plus CTLA-4 blockade in lung cancer. Only in-frame clones appear in the TCRdb table, and some are missing; sequencing was by immunoSEQ multiplex PCR. The sample lists about 39,000 clones, roughly 73% occurring once. The sample was peripheral blood, taken from a patient treated with radiotherapy plus ipilimumab. These receptors were taken from a human donor with non-small cell lung cancer that progressed on radiotherapy plus ipilimumab.

This chain links TRBV5-1 with TRBJ2-4; D call uncertain. This CDR3 comprises 17 residues. Germline V gene sequence: CDR1 SGHRS, CDR2 YFSETQ. Trimming took 0 bases from V and 1 from J, leaving 14 bases between them. CDR3 protein: CASSLGSPGGAKNIQYF. CDR3 DNA: TGCGCCAGCAGCTTGGGATCGCCGGGTGGGGCCAAAAACATTCAGTACTTC.

The V gene is TRBV19, the J gene TRBJ2-3; TRBD1 agrees at 12 bases. V shed 5 bases, J shed 10 bases, and the junction held 16 bases outside the gene matches. Germline-derived CDR1 and CDR2 are LNHDA and SQIVND (reference sequence). This CDR3 has 17 amino acids. The CDR3 sequence is CASSPGPRDRGLNAQYF. The CDR3 DNA reads as TGTGCCAGTAGTCCCGGCCCCCGGGACAGGGGGCTGAACGCGCAGTATTTT.

CDR3 residues: CASSRGASGYTF. CDR3 DNA: TGTGCCAGCAGCCGGGGGGCTTCTGGCTACACCTTC. V usage is TRBV6-5 and J usage is TRBJ1-2; TRBD1 is a possible D gene (6 bases). V was pared by 6 bases and J by 7 bases, with 12 bases between. CDR1 is MNHEY and CDR2 is SVGAGI in the germline V gene. CDR3 length equals 12 residues.

V is TRBV15 and J is TRBJ1-5, with a tentative D call TRBD1 (6 bases). Germline CDR1 LNHNV, CDR2 YYDKDF (reference sequence). The CDR3 is 13 amino acids. V lost 6 bases, J lost 3 bases, and 9 bases lay in between. The CDR3 reads CATSQGFNQPQHF. CDR3 in DNA: TGTGCCACCAGTCAGGGGTTCAATCAGCCCCAGCATTTT.

The gene calls are TRBV27 and TRBJ1-1, with D tentatively TRBD1 (5 bases). There are 14 residues in the CDR3. Germline V gene data show CDR1 as MNHEY and CDR2 as SMNVEV (reference sequence). Trimming took off 2 bases at V and 1 base at J, with 8 bases between the two ends. The CDR3 loop reads CASSLGGGNTEAFF. CDR3 in DNA: TGTGCCAGCAGTTTAGGGGGGGGGAACACTGAAGCTTTCTTT.